The clone carrying this T cell receptor (beta chain) occurred a few times. The entry originates in a study of response to subunit inactivated influenza vaccine. V shed 6 bases and J shed 7 bases, with 16 bases lying between them. Germline V gives CDR1 DFQATT, CDR2 SNEGSKA (reference sequence). This CDR3 has 13 amino acids. Via MiXCR, TCRdb re-called the RT-PCR reads, giving one row per CDR3 protein. The sample gives more than 500,000 distinct CDR3 sequences, roughly 10% of which show up once; approximately 11% is in the top ten. In addition, the sample was reused for a study of T cells expressing NK-cell markers. From that report: The TCR beta cDNA came from 5'RACE template switching with UMIs. Serological testing identified most of the eight sequenced donors as HCMV-seropositive and one as seronegative. In several experiments, sorting was confined to alpha-beta TCR T cells through use of an anti-gamma-delta TCR antibody.

The source material was PBMCs from blood, sampled on the day of vaccination. This receptor was taken from a man aged 45-65 years who received an inactivated influenza vaccine. This sequence joins TRBV20-1 and TRBJ2-1; D unresolved. CDR3 loop: CSALSGHGNEQFF. Written as DNA, the CDR3 is TGCAGTGCCCTCTCAGGCCACGGGAATGAGCAGTTCTTC.